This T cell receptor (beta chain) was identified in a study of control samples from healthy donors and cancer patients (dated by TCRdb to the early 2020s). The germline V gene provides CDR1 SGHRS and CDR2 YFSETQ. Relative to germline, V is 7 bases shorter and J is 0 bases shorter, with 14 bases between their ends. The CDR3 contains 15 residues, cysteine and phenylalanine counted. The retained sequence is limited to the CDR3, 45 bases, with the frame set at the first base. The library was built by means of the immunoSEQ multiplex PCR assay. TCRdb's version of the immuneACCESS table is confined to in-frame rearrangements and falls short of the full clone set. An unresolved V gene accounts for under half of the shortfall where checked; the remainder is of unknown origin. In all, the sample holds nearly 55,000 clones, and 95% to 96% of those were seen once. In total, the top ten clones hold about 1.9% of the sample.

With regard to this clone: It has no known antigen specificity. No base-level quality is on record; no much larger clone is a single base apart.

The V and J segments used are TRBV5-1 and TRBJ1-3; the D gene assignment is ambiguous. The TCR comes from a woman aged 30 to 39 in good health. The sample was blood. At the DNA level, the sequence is TGCGCCAGCTCCCTAGACGACGACTCTGGAAACACCATATATTTT. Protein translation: CASSLDDDSGNTIYF.